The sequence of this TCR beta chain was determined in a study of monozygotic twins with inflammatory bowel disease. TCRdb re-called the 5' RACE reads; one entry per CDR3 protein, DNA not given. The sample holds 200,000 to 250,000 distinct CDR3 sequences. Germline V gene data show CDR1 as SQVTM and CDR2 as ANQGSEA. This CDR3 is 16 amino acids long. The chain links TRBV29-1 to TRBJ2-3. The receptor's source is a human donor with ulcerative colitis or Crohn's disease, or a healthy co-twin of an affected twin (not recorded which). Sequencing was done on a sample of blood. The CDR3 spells CSVDPKGSEGTDTQYF.